The 25 T cell receptor beta chains below come from one sample, sequenced in a study of regulatory T cells in long-lasting Graves disease. Library construction for TCR beta used iRepertoire HTBI primers and Arm-PCR of CDR3 regions. TCRdb reprocessed the multiplex PCR reads via MiXCR and lists one record per CDR3 protein. The sample shows 200,000 to 250,000 distinct CDR3 sequences, about 18% of them seen only once. Time point indicated: newly diagnosed GD, antithyroid drugs for less than 3 months. After RNA was extracted from PBMCs, the TCR library was made from it. The sequences come from peripheral blood mononuclear cells (PBMCs), collected at new diagnosis, from a patient treated with antithyroid drugs. All receptors derive from a female donor with Graves disease.

This clonotype came up many times. The chain combines TRBV3-1 with TRBJ1-2, with D perhaps TRBD1 (5 bases). Germline-derived CDR1 and CDR2 are LGHDT and YNNKEL (reference sequence). The CDR3 length is 14 residues. Trimming shortened V by 3 bases and J by 5 bases, and 13 bases separated the two germline ends. The CDR3 nucleotides read TGTGCCAGCAGCCACAGGGAAATTACTTATGGCTACACCTTC. This gives the protein CASSHREITYGYTF.

The sample holds many counts of this clonotype. The chain couples TRBV10-2 to TRBJ1-1; a weak D match, TRBD1 (5 bases). V dropped 6 bases and J dropped 7 bases, with 15 bases sitting between them. The V gene's germline CDR1 is WSHSY and CDR2 SAAADI. The CDR3 contains 13 residues. The CDR3 nucleotides are TGCGCCAGCAGACCAGGGCAGGGCGTTGAAGCTTTCTTT. It is translated as CASRPGQGVEAFF.

This clonotype was observed at least ten times. The CDR3 sequence is CASSSPEPGPDPYEQYF. The CDR3 DNA reads as TGTGCCAGCAGTTCCCCCGAGCCGGGACCTGACCCCTACGAGCAGTACTTC. The genes are TRBV28 and TRBJ2-7; D may match TRBD1 or TRBD2 (5 bases each). The CDR3 spans 17 residues. V was pared by 4 bases and J by 2 bases, with 21 bases between. CDR1 is MDHEN, CDR2 SYDVKM, per germline.

This clonotype was counted many times. The chain couples TRBV27 to TRBJ2-2; D remains unclear. Germline V gives CDR1 MNHEY, CDR2 SMNVEV (reference sequence). The V end was cut by 5 bases, the J end by 6 bases, with 13 bases between. The CDR3 is 14 amino acids. CDR3 residues: CASSPSPRAGELFF. The CDR3 DNA reads as TGTGCCAGCAGTCCTTCCCCCCGGGCCGGGGAGCTGTTTTTT.

The chain couples TRBV18 to TRBJ2-3; 8 bases are a match to TRBD2. In germline, CDR1 is KGHSH, CDR2 LQKENI. The CDR3 consists of 14 residues. Unmatched junction bases numbered 5, after V lost 7 bases and J lost 2 bases. CDR3 protein: CASLRTSPTDTQYF. CDR3 DNA: TGTGCCAGCTTGAGGACTAGCCCCACAGATACGCAGTATTTT. Looking up the rest from reference TRBV18 and TRBJ2-3 gives the full variable domain: NAGVMQNPRHLVRRRGQEARLRCSPMKGHSHVYWYRQLPEEGLKFMVYLQKENIIDESGMPKERFSAEFPKEGPSILRIQQVVRGDSAAYFCASLRTSPTDTQYFGPGTRLTVL.

This clonotype was found many times. Relative to the germline gene, one junction end is altered; a read error may explain this. This chain links TRBV5-1 with TRBJ2-6, with D possibly being TRBD1 (6 bases). From germline, CDR1 is SGHRS and CDR2 YFSETQ. The CDR3 totals 15 residues. In DNA form, the CDR3 reads TGTGCCAGCAGCCCTACAGGGTTTGGGGCCAACGTCCTGACTTTC. This encodes CASSPTGFGANVLTF.

J is TRBJ2-3 and V is TRBV11-2, with D perhaps matching TRBD2 (5 bases). V lost 6 bases, J lost 0 bases, and 13 bases lay in between. Germline assignment: CDR1 SGHAT and CDR2 FQNNGV. This CDR3 contains 15 residues. In nucleotides, the CDR3 is TGTGCCAGCAGTTCTTCTAGCTTTAGCACAGATACGCAGTATTTT. Protein: CASSSSSFSTDTQYF.

This clonotype was observed many times. The V gene is TRBV28, the J gene TRBJ2-2; D ambiguous. This CDR3 has 13 amino acids. V was clipped by 3 bases and J by 6 bases, with 8 bases between them. CDR1 and CDR2 (germline): MDHEN, SYDVKM. The CDR3 nucleotides read TGTGCCAGCAGTTTTTTAACGGCCGGGGAGCTGTTTTTT. Protein: CASSFLTAGELFF.

This clonotype was seen at least ten times. V is TRBV11-1 and J is TRBJ1-1; weak D call: TRBD1 (6 bases). CDR3 length: 15 residues. Looked up from germline, CDR1 is SGHAT and CDR2 is FQDESV (reference sequence). V lost 3 bases and J lost 3, with 14 bases in between. The DNA of the CDR3 is TGTGCCAGCAGCTTGGAAGGACAGCTGGACACTGAAGCTTTCTTT. It translates to CASSLEGQLDTEAFF.

The chain recombines TRBV20-1 with TRBJ2-5; TRBD2 agrees at 13 bases. The CDR3 runs 16 residues. J lost 3 bases, V lost 1 base, and 5 bases had no gene match. Germline loops: CDR1 DFQATT, CDR2 SNEGSKA (reference sequence). The CDR3 sequence is CSARAAGTSGKETQYF. The DNA for the CDR3 is TGCAGTGCTAGAGCCGCCGGGACTAGCGGGAAAGAGACCCAGTACTTC.

This clonotype was observed many times. V gene TRBV7-2 combines with J gene TRBJ1-2; TRBD1 agrees at 7 bases. The length of the CDR3 is 15 residues. After removal of 0 bases from V and 3 bases from J, the junction contained 4 bases not matched to a gene. Germline V lookup: CDR1 SGHTA, CDR2 FQGNSA. As DNA, the CDR3 is TGTGCCAGCAGCTTAGCCCCCGGACAGGACTATGGCTACACCTTC. This translates into CASSLAPGQDYGYTF.

This clonotype was seen at least ten times. V is TRBV15 and J is TRBJ2-5; D assignment may be TRBD1 or TRBD2 (6 bases each). The CDR3 is 17 residues long. V was shortened by 0 bases and J by 3 bases, with 17 bases between the two germline ends. From germline, CDR1 is LNHNV and CDR2 YYDKDF (reference sequence). The DNA of the CDR3 is TGTGCCACCAGCAGAGATCAATTGGGGGGCGCGAAAGAGACCCAGTACTTC. Translating gives CATSRDQLGGAKETQYF.

The chain recombines TRBV20-1 with TRBJ1-3, with 8 positions matching TRBD1. The germline CDR1 and CDR2 sequences are DFQATT and SNEGSKA (reference sequence). The ends lost 0 bases at V and 0 bases at J; junction bases unmatched: 4. The CDR3 is 16 amino acids. The DNA for the CDR3 is TGCAGTGCTAGAGATCGAACAGGGGGCTCTGGAAACACCATATATTTT. It encodes CSARDRTGGSGNTIYF.

In its sample, this clonotype was seen many times. The V call is TRBV24-1, the J call TRBJ1-6, with D unclear. V was cut by 2 bases and J by 8 bases, with 12 bases left in between. Germline CDR1 reads KGHDR; CDR2 reads SFDVKD. The CDR3 spans 15 residues. For the CDR3, the DNA is TGTGCCACCAGTGATTGGGGAACGGGTGATTCACCCCTCCACTTT. Translated: CATSDWGTGDSPLHF.

This clonotype has at least ten counts. The chain carries TRBV2 and TRBJ1-4; D is possibly TRBD1 (5 bases). The CDR3 runs to 13 residues. V lost 4 bases to trimming and J lost 10 bases, with 13 bases between them. Per germline, CDR1 SNHLY and CDR2 FYNNEI. CDR3 in DNA: TGTGCCAGCAGTGTTACCCCCGGGGGAAAACTGTTTTTT. This translates into CASSVTPGGKLFF.

The sample holds a few counts of this clonotype. V and J are TRBV7-9 and TRBJ2-3; weak D call: TRBD1 (6 bases). The V end lost 4 bases, the J end lost 3 bases, and 11 bases lay between the germline ends. The germline V gene has CDR1 SEHNR and CDR2 FQNEAQ (reference sequence). The CDR3 contains 14 residues. The CDR3 bases are TGTGCCAGCAGCTCCTCAGGGGCAACAGATACGCAGTATTTT. It specifies CASSSSGATDTQYF.

The sample holds many counts of this clonotype. V and J are TRBV5-5 and TRBJ1-4; the D gene is possibly TRBD1 (5 bases). Germline CDR1 and CDR2: SGHKS and YYEKEE (reference sequence). V lost 4 bases, J lost 7 bases, and 17 bases lay in between. This CDR3 has 15 residues. The CDR3 DNA sequence: TGTGCCAGCAGCGGACCGGGACGGGGGACTGAAAAACTGTTTTTT. Amino acid sequence: CASSGPGRGTEKLFF.

This clonotype showed up just once. The rearrangement uses TRBV3-1 and TRBJ2-5, with D possibly matching TRBD2 (5 bases). The CDR3 runs 16 residues. Germline CDR1 is LGHDT and CDR2 is YNNKEL (reference sequence). V shed 0 bases and J shed 0 bases, with 11 bases lying between them. CDR3 loop: CASSQDRLTNQETQYF. CDR3 in DNA: TGTGCCAGCAGCCAAGATAGACTAACCAACCAAGAGACCCAGTACTTC.

This clonotype showed up just a few times. The V gene is TRBV30, the J gene TRBJ2-5, with 8 bases fitting TRBD1. V was pared by 2 bases and J by 5 bases, with 4 bases of the junction left unmatched. The V gene's germline CDR1 is GTSNPN and CDR2 SVGIG (reference sequence). The CDR3 length is 13 residues. The CDR3 DNA reads as TGTGCCTGGAGTTCTGGACAGGGTGAGACCCAGTACTTC. Translated, it gives CAWSSGQGETQYF.

J is TRBJ1-6 and V is TRBV15; D not resolved. This CDR3 has 12 amino acids. Trimming removed 0 bases at V and 13 bases at J, with 7 bases between. Germline V gene data show CDR1 as LNHNV and CDR2 as YYDKDF (reference sequence). The CDR3 DNA sequence: TGTGCCACCAGCAGAGATCAATTTCCCCTCCACTTT. This codes for CATSRDQFPLHF. The entire variable domain, with the rest obtained from reference TRBV15 and TRBJ1-6, is as follows: DAMVIQNPRYQVTQFGKPVTLSCSQTLNHNVMYWYQQKSSQAPKLLFHYYDKDFNNEADTPDNFQSRRPNTSFCFLDIRSPGLGDTAMYLCATSRDQFPLHFGNGTRLTVT.

Ten or more counts support this clonotype. The chain employs TRBV6-5 and TRBJ2-7; no definite D call. The CDR3 loop spans 13 amino acids. Between the trimmed V and J ends, which lost 4 bases and 4 bases, there was a span of 11 bases. Germline V lookup: CDR1 MNHEY, CDR2 SVGAGI. Written as DNA, the CDR3 is TGTGCCAGCAGTTCCTCGGCCGGATACGAGCAGTACTTC. Translation gives CASSSSAGYEQYF.

The chain recombines TRBV11-3 with TRBJ1-1; no clear D gene. V was clipped by 4 bases and J by 0 bases, with 12 bases between them. The CDR3 spans 15 residues. The V gene's germline CDR1 is SGHNT and CDR2 YENEEA. This chain's CDR3 is CASSSSDVMNTEAFF. The DNA of the CDR3 is TGTGCCAGCAGCTCCTCGGATGTTATGAACACTGAAGCTTTCTTT.

The rearrangement uses TRBV11-3 and TRBJ2-2; D uncertain. Trimming removed 1 base at V and 2 bases at J, with 8 bases between. Looked up from germline, CDR1 is SGHNT and CDR2 is YENEEA. CDR3 size: 15 residues. In DNA, the CDR3 is TGTGCCAGCAGCTTAGGACGGCTAAACACCGGGGAGCTGTTTTTT. It is translated as CASSLGRLNTGELFF.

At least ten counts were recorded for this clonotype. The chain is built from TRBV19 and TRBJ1-1; D is ambiguous. This CDR3 has 14 amino acids. CDR1 is LNHDA and CDR2 is SQIVND in the germline V gene (reference sequence). Trimming removed 3 bases from V and 0 bases from J, with 8 bases in between. The CDR3 reads CASSIGLMNTEAFF. CDR3 nucleotide sequence: TGTGCCAGTAGTATCGGCCTCATGAACACTGAAGCTTTCTTT.

The chain couples TRBV24-1 to TRBJ2-5, with TRBD1 identical over 8 bases. This CDR3 spans 17 amino acids. Per germline, CDR1 KGHDR and CDR2 SFDVKD. V lost 4 bases, J lost 1 base, and 10 bases stayed unmatched. The CDR3 DNA is TGTGCCACCAGTGACCCCCGGCCCGGACAGGGCCAAGAGACCCAGTACTTC. The encoded protein is CATSDPRPGQGQETQYF.